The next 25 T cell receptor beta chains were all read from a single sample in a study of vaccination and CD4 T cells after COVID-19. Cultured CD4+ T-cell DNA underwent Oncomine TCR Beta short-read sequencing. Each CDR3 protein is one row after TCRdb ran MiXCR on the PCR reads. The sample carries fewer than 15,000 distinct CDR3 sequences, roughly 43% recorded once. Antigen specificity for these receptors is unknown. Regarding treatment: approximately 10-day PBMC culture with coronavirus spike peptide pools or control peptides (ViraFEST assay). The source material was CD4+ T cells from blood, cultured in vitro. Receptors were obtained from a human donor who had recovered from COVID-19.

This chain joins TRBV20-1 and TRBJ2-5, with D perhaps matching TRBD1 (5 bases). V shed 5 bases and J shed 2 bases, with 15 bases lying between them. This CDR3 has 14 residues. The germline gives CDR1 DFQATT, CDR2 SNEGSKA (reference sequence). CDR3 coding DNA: TGCAGTGCTCCGCCCCTAGACAGACAAGAGACCCAGTACTTC. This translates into CSAPPLDRQETQYF.

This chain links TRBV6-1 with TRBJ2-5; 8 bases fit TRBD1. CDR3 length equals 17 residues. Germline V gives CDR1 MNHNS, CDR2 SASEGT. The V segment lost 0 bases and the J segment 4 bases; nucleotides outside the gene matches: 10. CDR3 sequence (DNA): TGTGCCAGCAGTGAAGCGCTGGGAGACAGGGGAGGAGAGACCCAGTACTTC. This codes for CASSEALGDRGGETQYF.

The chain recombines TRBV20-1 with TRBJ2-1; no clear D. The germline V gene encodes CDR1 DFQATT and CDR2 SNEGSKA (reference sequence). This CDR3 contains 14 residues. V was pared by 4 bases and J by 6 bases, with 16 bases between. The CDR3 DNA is TGCAGTGCTAATCGTCAGGTACAATTCAATGAGCAGTTCTTC. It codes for CSANRQVQFNEQFF.

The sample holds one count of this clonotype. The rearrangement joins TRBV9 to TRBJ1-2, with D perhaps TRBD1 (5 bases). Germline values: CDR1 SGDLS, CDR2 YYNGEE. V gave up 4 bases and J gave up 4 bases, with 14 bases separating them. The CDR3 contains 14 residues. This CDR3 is CASSHSQGGYGYTF. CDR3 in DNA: TGTGCCAGCAGCCACAGCCAGGGTGGCTATGGCTACACCTTC.

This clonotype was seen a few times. The CDR3 loop is CSAPIPTGATRPLHF. Written as DNA, the CDR3 is TGCAGTGCTCCGATCCCGACAGGGGCGACGCGACCCCTCCACTTT. This chain uses TRBV20-1 with TRBJ1-6; 8 nucleotides align to TRBD1. Germline V gene data show CDR1 as DFQATT and CDR2 as SNEGSKA (reference sequence). The length of the CDR3 is 15 residues. Trimming removed 5 bases from V and 12 bases from J; junction bases left unmatched: 15.

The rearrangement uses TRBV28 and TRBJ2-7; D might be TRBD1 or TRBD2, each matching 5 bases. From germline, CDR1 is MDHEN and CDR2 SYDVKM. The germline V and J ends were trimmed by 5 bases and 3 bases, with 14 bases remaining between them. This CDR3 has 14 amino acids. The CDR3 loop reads CASSRTGTLYEQYF. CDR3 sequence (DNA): TGTGCCAGCAGTCGGACCGGGACCCTCTACGAGCAGTACTTC.

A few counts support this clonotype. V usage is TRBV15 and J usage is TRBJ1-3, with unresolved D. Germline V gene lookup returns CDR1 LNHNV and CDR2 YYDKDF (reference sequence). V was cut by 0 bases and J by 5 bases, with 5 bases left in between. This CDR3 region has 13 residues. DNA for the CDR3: TGTGCCACCAGCAGAGATGATCGAAACACCATATATTTT. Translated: CATSRDDRNTIYF.

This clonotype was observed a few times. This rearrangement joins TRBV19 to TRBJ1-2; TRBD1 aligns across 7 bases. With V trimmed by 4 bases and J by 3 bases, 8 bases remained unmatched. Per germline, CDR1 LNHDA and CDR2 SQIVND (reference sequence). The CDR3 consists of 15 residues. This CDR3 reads CASSKERTGDYGYTF. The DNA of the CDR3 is TGTGCCAGTAGTAAGGAGCGCACAGGGGACTATGGCTACACCTTC.

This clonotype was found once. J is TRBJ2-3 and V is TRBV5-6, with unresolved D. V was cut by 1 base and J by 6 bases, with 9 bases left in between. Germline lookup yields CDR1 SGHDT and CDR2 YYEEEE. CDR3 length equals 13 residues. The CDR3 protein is CASSLLPADTQYF. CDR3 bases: TGTGCCAGCAGCTTGTTACCCGCCGATACGCAGTATTTT.

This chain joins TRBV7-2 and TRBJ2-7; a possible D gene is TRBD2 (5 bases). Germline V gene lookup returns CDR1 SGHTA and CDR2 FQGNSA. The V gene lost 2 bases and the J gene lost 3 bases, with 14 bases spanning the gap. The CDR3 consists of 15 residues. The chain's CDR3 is CASSLHMEVGYEQYF. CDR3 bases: TGTGCCAGCAGCTTACATATGGAGGTCGGCTACGAGCAGTACTTC.

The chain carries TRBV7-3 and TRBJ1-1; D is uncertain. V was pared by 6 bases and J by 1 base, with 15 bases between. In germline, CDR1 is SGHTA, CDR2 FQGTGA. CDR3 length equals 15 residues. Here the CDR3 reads CASRPDPYRNTEAFF. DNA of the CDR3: TGTGCCAGCAGACCCGACCCTTACAGGAACACTGAAGCTTTCTTT.

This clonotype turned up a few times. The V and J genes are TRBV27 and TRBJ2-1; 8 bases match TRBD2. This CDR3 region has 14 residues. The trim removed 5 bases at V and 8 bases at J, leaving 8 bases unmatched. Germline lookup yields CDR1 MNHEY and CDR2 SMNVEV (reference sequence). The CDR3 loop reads CASSGAGVFHEQFF. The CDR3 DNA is TGTGCCAGCAGTGGAGCGGGAGTCTTTCATGAGCAGTTCTTC.

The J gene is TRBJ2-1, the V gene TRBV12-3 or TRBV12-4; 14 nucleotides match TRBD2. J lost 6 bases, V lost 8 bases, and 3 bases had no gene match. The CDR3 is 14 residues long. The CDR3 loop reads CASRGLAGANEQFF. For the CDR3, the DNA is TGTGCCAGCCGGGGACTAGCGGGAGCCAATGAGCAGTTCTTC.

The CDR3 region is CSASEGWDEQFF. CDR3 bases: TGCAGTGCTAGCGAGGGATGGGATGAGCAGTTCTTC. This chain joins TRBV20-1 and TRBJ2-1; perhaps TRBD2 as D (5 bases). This CDR3 is built from 12 residues. V was cut by 3 bases and J by 8 bases, with 11 bases left in between. Germline CDR1 reads DFQATT; CDR2 reads SNEGSKA (reference sequence).

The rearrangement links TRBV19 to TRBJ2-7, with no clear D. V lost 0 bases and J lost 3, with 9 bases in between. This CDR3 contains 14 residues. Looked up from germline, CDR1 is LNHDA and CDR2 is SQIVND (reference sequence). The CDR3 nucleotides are TGTGCCAGTAGTATAGAAGCGAGCAGCTACGAGCAGTACTTC. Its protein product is CASSIEASSYEQYF.

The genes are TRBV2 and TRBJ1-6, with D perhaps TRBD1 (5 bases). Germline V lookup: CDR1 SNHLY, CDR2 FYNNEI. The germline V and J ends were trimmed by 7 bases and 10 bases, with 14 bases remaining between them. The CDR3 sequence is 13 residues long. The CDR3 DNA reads TGTGCCAGCACCGGGGAGGGGAGCTCACCCCTCCACTTT. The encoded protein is CASTGEGSSPLHF.

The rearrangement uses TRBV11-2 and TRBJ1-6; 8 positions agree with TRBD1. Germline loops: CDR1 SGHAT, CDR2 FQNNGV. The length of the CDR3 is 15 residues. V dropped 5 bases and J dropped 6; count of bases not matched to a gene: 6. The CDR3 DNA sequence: TGTGCCAGCAGCGAAAGTGACAGGGGTAATTCACCCCTCCACTTT. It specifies CASSESDRGNSPLHF.

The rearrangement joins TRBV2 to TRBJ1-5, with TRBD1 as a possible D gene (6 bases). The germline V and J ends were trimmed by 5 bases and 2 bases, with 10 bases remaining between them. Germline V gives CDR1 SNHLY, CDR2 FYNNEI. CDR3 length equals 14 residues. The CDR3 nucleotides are TGTGCCAGCAGTCAACAGGGAGGCAATCAGCCCCAGCATTTT. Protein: CASSQQGGNQPQHF.

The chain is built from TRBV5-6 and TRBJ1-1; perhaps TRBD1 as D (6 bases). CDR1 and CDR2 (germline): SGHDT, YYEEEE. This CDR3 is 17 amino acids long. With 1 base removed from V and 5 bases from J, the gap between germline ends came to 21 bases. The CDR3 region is CASSLPWGRQGRTEAFF. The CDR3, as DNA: TGTGCCAGCAGCTTGCCTTGGGGCCGCCAGGGGCGGACTGAAGCTTTCTTT.

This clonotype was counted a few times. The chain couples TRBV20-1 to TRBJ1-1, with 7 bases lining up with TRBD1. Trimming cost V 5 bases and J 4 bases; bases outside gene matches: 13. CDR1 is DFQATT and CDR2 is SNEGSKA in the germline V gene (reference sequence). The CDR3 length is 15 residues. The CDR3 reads CSAADRVIRGTEAFF. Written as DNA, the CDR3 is TGCAGTGCTGCCGACAGGGTGATTAGGGGCACTGAAGCTTTCTTT.

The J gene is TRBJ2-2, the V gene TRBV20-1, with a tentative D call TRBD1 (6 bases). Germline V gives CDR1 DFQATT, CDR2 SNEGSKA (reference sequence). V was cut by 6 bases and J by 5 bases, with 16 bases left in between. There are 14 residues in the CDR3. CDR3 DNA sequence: TGCAGTGCCCTCCTTGGGACACAGACCGGGGAGCTGTTTTTT. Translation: CSALLGTQTGELFF.

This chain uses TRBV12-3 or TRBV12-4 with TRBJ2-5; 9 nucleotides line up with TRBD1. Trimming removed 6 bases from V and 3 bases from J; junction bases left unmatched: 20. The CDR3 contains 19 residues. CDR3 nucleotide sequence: TGTGCCAGCAGCCCCCCCGTCGGGGCGGGACAGGGTGGAGAAGAGACCCAGTACTTC. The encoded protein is CASSPPVGAGQGGEETQYF.

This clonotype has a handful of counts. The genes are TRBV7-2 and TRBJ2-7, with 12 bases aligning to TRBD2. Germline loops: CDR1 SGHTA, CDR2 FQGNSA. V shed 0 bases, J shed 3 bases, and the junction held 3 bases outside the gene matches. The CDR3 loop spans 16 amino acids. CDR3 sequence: CASSLALGLAGYEQYF. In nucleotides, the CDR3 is TGTGCCAGCAGCTTAGCTTTGGGACTAGCGGGCTACGAGCAGTACTTC.

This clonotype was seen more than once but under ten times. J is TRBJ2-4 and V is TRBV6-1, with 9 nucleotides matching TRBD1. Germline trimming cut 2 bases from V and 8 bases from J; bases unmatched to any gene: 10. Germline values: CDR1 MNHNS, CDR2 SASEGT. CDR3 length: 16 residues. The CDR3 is CASSEKFGTGSDIQYF. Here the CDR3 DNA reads TGTGCCAGCAGTGAAAAGTTTGGGACAGGGTCTGACATTCAGTACTTC.

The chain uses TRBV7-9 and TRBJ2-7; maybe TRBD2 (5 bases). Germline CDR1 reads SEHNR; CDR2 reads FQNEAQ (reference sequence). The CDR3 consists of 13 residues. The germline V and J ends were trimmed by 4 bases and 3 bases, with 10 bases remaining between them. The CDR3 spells CASSSSGLYEQYF. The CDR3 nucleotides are TGTGCCAGCAGCTCCTCCGGACTCTACGAGCAGTACTTC.